Listed below are T cell receptor beta chains from one sample, sequenced in a study of Graves' ophthalmopathy and Graves' hyperthyroidism. TCRdb analysed the multiplex PCR reads with MiXCR anew, one entry per CDR3 protein. The sample consists of around 1,000,000 distinct CDR3 sequences, about two fifths of them appearing once. The material sequenced was peripheral blood or thyroid tissue (not recorded which). Source of these receptors: an adult man with Graves' hyperthyroidism. Each CDR3 is given with its conserved first and last residue. The D gene is left open where the match is weak. Expanded clones get a size class; other rows say once, few or many, or leave the size out.

clone_size	v_call	j_call	d_call	cdr3_aa	cdr3_nt
-	TRBV7-9	TRBJ2-5	TRBD2	CASSPQTSGTQETQYF	TGTGCCAGCAGCCCACAGACTAGCGGGACCCAAGAGACCCAGTACTTC
-	TRBV20-1	TRBJ2-2	TRBD1	CSAPPGTGDTGELLF	TGCAGTGCTCCACCCGGGACAGGGGACACCGGGGAGCTGCTTTTT
-	TRBV20-1	TRBJ1-1	-	CSARDWAVWNTEAFF	TGCAGTGCTAGAGATTGGGCAGTCTGGAACACTGAAGCTTTCTTT
-	TRBV11-2	TRBJ1-1	-	CASSGSRLIGTEAFF	TGTGCCAGCAGCGGCTCTAGGCTAATTGGCACTGAAGCTTTCTTT
many	TRBV5-1	TRBJ2-7	-	CASSLEGLGLEQYF	TGCGCCAGCAGCTTGGAAGGGTTAGGACTCGAGCAGTACTTC
-	TRBV12-3/TRBV12-4	TRBJ1-1	TRBD1	CASSLRDRGAPGDAFF	TGTGCCAGCAGTCTCCGGGACAGGGGAGCCCCTGGGGACGCTTTCTTT
many	TRBV20-1	TRBJ2-2	-	CSARVTGVRELFF	TGCAGTGCTAGGGTGACAGGCGTAAGGGAGCTGTTTTTT
-	TRBV19	TRBJ2-5	-	CASSINWQETQYF	TGTGCCAGTAGTATTAACTGGCAAGAGACCCAGTACTTC
many	TRBV7-9	TRBJ1-6	-	CASSPSGGPSPLHF	TGTGCCAGCAGCCCCTCTGGGGGGCCTTCACCCCTCCACTTT
few	TRBV4-1	TRBJ1-2	-	CASSQDLGHYGYTF	TGCGCCAGCAGCCAAGATCTCGGGCACTATGGCTACACCTTC
-	TRBV7-8	TRBJ1-5	TRBD1	CASRSDYRGRGGATDQPQHF	TGTGCCAGCAGGTCTGACTACAGGGGGCGCGGAGGGGCTACTGATCAGCCCCAGCATTTT
many	TRBV7-9	TRBJ2-7	-	CASSPRGTIYEQYF	TGTGCCAGCAGCCCACGGGGGACAATTTACGAGCAGTACTTC
many	TRBV29-1	TRBJ1-1	-	CSVDIGRLSTEAFF	TGCAGCGTTGATATTGGACGACTCAGCACTGAAGCTTTCTTT
once	TRBV6-6	TRBJ2-3	TRBD2	CASSYRGVTQYF	TGTGCCAGCAGTTACCGGGGGGTTACGCAGTATTTT
-	TRBV10-3	TRBJ2-7	TRBD2	CAIRATSGEQYF	TGTGCCATCAGAGCGACTAGCGGGGAGCAGTACTTC
many	TRBV7-3	TRBJ2-7	TRBD2	CASSTTSGSFNEQYF	TGTGCCAGCAGCACTACTAGCGGGAGTTTCAACGAGCAGTACTTC
once	TRBV7-9	TRBJ1-1	-	CASSTTGAINTEAFF	TGCGCCAGCAGCACGACTGGGGCAATCAACACTGAAGCTTTCTTT
few	TRBV7-6	TRBJ1-1	-	CASSVGTRLYTEAFF	TGTGCCAGCAGCGTTGGGACACGCTTGTACACTGAAGCTTTCTTT
many	TRBV29-1	TRBJ2-5	-	CSVAGRLVETQYF	TGCAGCGTTGCCGGTCGACTAGTGGAGACCCAGTACTTC
many	TRBV29-1	TRBJ2-7	TRBD2	CSVVQGGYEQYF	TGCAGCGTTGTCCAGGGAGGGTACGAGCAGTACTTC
many	TRBV10-3	TRBJ2-7	-	CAISEDGSYEQYF	TGTGCCATCAGTGAGGACGGATCCTACGAGCAGTACTTC
few	TRBV9	TRBJ1-6	-	CASSPPGPDARSLHF	TGTGCCAGCAGCCCACCGGGACCCGACGCTAGGTCCCTCCACTTT
many	TRBV19	TRBJ2-6	-	CASSMSLGANVLTF	TGTGCCAGTAGTATGAGCCTCGGGGCCAACGTCCTGACTTTC
-	TRBV10-3	TRBJ1-4	-	CAITPRTWDEKLFF	TGTGCCATCACACCGCGGACTTGGGATGAAAAACTGTTTTTT
many	TRBV2	TRBJ1-2	-	CASKEGLGYTF	TGTGCCAGCAAAGAGGGGTTGGGCTACACCTTC
-	TRBV2	TRBJ2-5	-	CASSKPVVRGETQYF	TGTGCCAGCAGTAAGCCCGTAGTCAGAGGGGAGACCCAGTACTTC
-	TRBV24-1	TRBJ1-2	-	CAARDNYGYTF	TGTGCCGCCAGGGATAACTATGGCTACACCTTC
once	TRBV11-2	TRBJ1-6	-	CASSFLPPRNNSPLHF	TGTGCCAGCAGCTTTTTACCGCCTCGCAATAATTCACCCCTCCACTTT
many	TRBV19	TRBJ1-6	TRBD1	CASRSIRGLDNSPLHF	TGTGCCAGTAGGTCAATCAGGGGGCTGGATAATTCACCCCTCCACTTT
-	TRBV5-1	TRBJ1-1	-	CASSQIFSRDTMNTEAFF	TGCGCCAGCAGCCAGATATTTTCCCGCGATACCATGAACACTGAAGCTTTCTTT
-	TRBV15	TRBJ1-2	TRBD1	CATRDRDGGYTF	TGTGCCACCAGAGACAGGGACGGGGGCTACACCTTC
-	TRBV12-3/TRBV12-4	TRBJ1-4	-	CASSLRQVGEKLFF	TGTGCCAGCAGTTTAAGGCAGGTCGGCGAAAAACTGTTTTTT